Below, 28 T cell receptor beta chains from the same sample are listed, as sequenced in a study of blood T cell repertoires in COVID-19. The method was immunoSEQ multiplex PCR; TCRdb's version includes in-frame clones alone and lacks a portion of them. The sample consists of 250,000 to 400,000 clones, around 90% of them appearing once. The specimen was peripheral blood. The receptors stem from a woman aged 25 to 39 with COVID-19, enrolled during active disease.

This clone was recorded only once. The CDR3 spells CASSPLYTGELFF. CDR3 nucleotide sequence: TGTGCCAGCAGCCCGCTATACACCGGGGAGCTGTTTTTT. The rearrangement joins TRBV6-5 to TRBJ2-2; D is undetermined. Trimming removed 6 bases from V and 3 bases from J, with 8 bases in between. CDR3 length equals 13 residues. CDR1 is MNHEY, CDR2 SVGAGI, per germline.

The rearrangement uses TRBV19 and TRBJ2-1; D is perhaps TRBD2 (6 bases). The germline V and J ends were trimmed by 5 bases and 3 bases, with 14 bases remaining between them. The germline V gene encodes CDR1 LNHDA and CDR2 SQIVND (reference sequence). The CDR3 has 15 amino acids. Written as DNA, the CDR3 is TGTGCCAGTAGTCCGGGACTGGGACTCTACAATGAGCAGTTCTTC. Residues: CASSPGLGLYNEQFF.

The chain has TRBV28 and TRBJ1-6; maybe TRBD1 (5 bases). Trimming stripped 7 bases from V and 6 bases from J, with 13 bases between. Germline assignment: CDR1 MDHEN and CDR2 SYDVKM. The CDR3 has 14 residues. CDR3 loop: CASKLTESNSPLHF. The DNA of the CDR3 is TGTGCCAGCAAATTGACAGAGTCTAATTCACCCCTCCACTTT.

The rearrangement links TRBV14 to TRBJ2-2, with D possibly TRBD1 on 5 matching bases. This CDR3 is 16 amino acids long. V lost 0 bases and J lost 7, with 15 bases in between. The germline V gene encodes CDR1 SGHDN and CDR2 FVKESK. The CDR3 DNA is TGTGCCAGCAGCCAAGATTTCGCAGGGAAGGACGGGGAGCTGTTTTTT. Translating it yields CASSQDFAGKDGELFF.

The chain links TRBV11-2 to TRBJ2-3; 12 positions match TRBD2. CDR3 size: 16 residues. V was pared by 2 bases and J by 2 bases, with 2 bases of the junction left unmatched. Germline CDR1 reads SGHAT; CDR2 reads FQNNGV. CDR3 sequence: CASSLLAGGNTDTQYF. CDR3 sequence (DNA): TGTGCCAGCAGCTTACTAGCGGGAGGGAACACAGATACGCAGTATTTT.

This chain connects TRBV5-4 to TRBJ1-3, with 8 bases fitting TRBD1. The V and J ends lost 4 bases and 0 bases, in that order; junction bases with no gene match: 6. Per germline, CDR1 SGHNT and CDR2 YYREEE (reference sequence). The CDR3 covers 16 residues. The CDR3 here is CASSPDRATSGNTIYF. Written as DNA, the CDR3 is TGTGCCAGCAGCCCGGACAGGGCGACCTCTGGAAACACCATATATTTT.

The chain has TRBV19 and TRBJ1-1, with a tentative D call TRBD1 (6 bases). Germline lookup yields CDR1 LNHDA and CDR2 SQIVND (reference sequence). V dropped 4 bases and J dropped 1 base, with 10 bases sitting between them. The CDR3 loop spans 14 amino acids. The CDR3 region has the DNA TGTGCCAGTAGTACCGGGACACAGAACACTGAAGCTTTCTTT. This codes for CASSTGTQNTEAFF. The whole variable domain, filled in from reference TRBV19 and TRBJ1-1, reads DGGITQSPKYLFRKEGQNVTLSCEQNLNHDAMYWYRQDPGQGLRLIYYSQIVNDFQKGDIAEGYSVSREKKESFPLTVTSAQKNPTAFYLCASSTGTQNTEAFFGQGTRLTVV.

Here the CDR3 reads CASSDSQGDYNSPLHF. DNA for the CDR3: TGTGCCAGCAGTGATTCGCAGGGGGACTATAATTCACCCCTCCACTTT. This rearrangement joins TRBV25-1 to TRBJ1-6, with 7 bases lining up with TRBD1. With 3 bases clipped from V and 3 bases from J, the junction kept 5 bases outside the gene matches. The length of the CDR3 is 16 residues. Germline CDR1 MGHDK, CDR2 SYGVNS.

The V and J genes are TRBV2 and TRBJ1-4; TRBD1 aligns across 7 bases. Germline V gene lookup returns CDR1 SNHLY and CDR2 FYNNEI. The trim removed 6 bases at V and 7 bases at J, leaving 11 bases unmatched. The CDR3 consists of 15 residues. CDR3 amino acids: CASRATGVSGEKLFF. The CDR3 nucleotides read TGTGCCAGCAGAGCTACAGGGGTTAGTGGTGAAAAACTGTTTTTT.

This clone appeared a single time. The CDR3 is CASSPVGTGGTEAFF. Here the CDR3 DNA reads TGTGCCAGCAGCCCCGTCGGGACAGGGGGCACTGAAGCTTTCTTT. The chain employs TRBV13 and TRBJ1-1; 11 nucleotides line up with TRBD1. Losses at the gene ends were 5 bases for V and 4 bases for J; bases not matched to a gene: 6. The CDR3 extends over 15 amino acids. Germline V CDR1 and CDR2: PRHDT, FYEKMQ (reference sequence).

The chain recombines TRBV7-6 with TRBJ2-7; D is possibly TRBD1 (6 bases). V was pared by 1 base and J by 3 bases, with 10 bases between. Germline-derived CDR1 and CDR2 are SGHVS and FNYEAQ. The CDR3 is made up of 14 amino acids. The CDR3 loop reads CASSLDRANYEQYF. The CDR3 coding sequence is TGTGCCAGCAGCTTAGACAGGGCAAACTACGAGCAGTACTTC.

The chain links TRBV4-2 to TRBJ2-3; 7 bases map to TRBD2. The junction had 2 bases not matched to a gene; V was cut back by 0 bases and J by 2 bases. This CDR3 is 15 amino acids long. Germline V gene lookup returns CDR1 LGHNA and CDR2 YNFKEQ. CDR3 DNA: TGTGCCAGCAGCCAAGAAGCGGGGAACACAGATACGCAGTATTTT. Translated: CASSQEAGNTDTQYF.

CDR3 amino acids: CASCGTGQETQYF. Written as DNA, the CDR3 is TGTGCCAGCTGCGGGACCGGTCAAGAGACCCAGTACTTC. The chain uses TRBV2 and TRBJ2-5, with D possibly being TRBD2 (6 bases). The CDR3 has 13 residues. CDR1 is SNHLY and CDR2 is FYNNEI in the germline V gene. Trimming removed 8 bases from V and 2 bases from J, with 12 bases in between.

This chain links TRBV24-1 with TRBJ1-1, with a tentative D call TRBD1 (5 bases). The CDR3 spans 12 residues. With 4 bases removed from V and 4 bases from J, the gap between germline ends came to 6 bases. Germline assignment: CDR1 KGHDR and CDR2 SFDVKD. The CDR3 DNA reads TGTGCCACCAGTGAGCAGGGCACTGAAGCTTTCTTT. It specifies CATSEQGTEAFF.

As DNA, the CDR3 is TGTGCCAGCAGCCTGGGGACTAGCGGGAGCCGGAGCTCCTACAATGAGCAGTTCTTC. It encodes CASSLGTSGSRSSYNEQFF. V is TRBV5-5 and J is TRBJ2-1; 14 bases align to TRBD2. V was clipped by 4 bases and J by 0 bases; unmatched bases: 9. This CDR3 spans 19 amino acids. Germline CDR1 reads SGHKS; CDR2 reads YYEKEE (reference sequence).

This chain connects TRBV19 to TRBJ2-1, with 14 bases aligning to TRBD2. With V trimmed by 5 bases and J by 9 bases, 6 bases remained unmatched. The CDR3 is 15 residues long. Germline values: CDR1 LNHDA, CDR2 SQIVND (reference sequence). The chain's CDR3 is CASSPTSGRAIEQFF. CDR3 nucleotide sequence: TGTGCCAGTAGTCCGACTAGCGGGAGGGCCATTGAGCAGTTCTTC.

This chain connects TRBV6-6 to TRBJ1-2; 8 bases agree with TRBD1. Trimming took 6 bases from V and 6 from J; bases not matched to a gene: 21. The CDR3 has 18 residues. Per germline, CDR1 MNHNY and CDR2 SVGAGI (reference sequence). The CDR3 coding sequence is TGTGCCAGCAGCCGACGGACAAACAGGGGGTGGGCACCTGATGGCTACACCTTC. As protein: CASSRRTNRGWAPDGYTF.

V usage is TRBV20-1 and J usage is TRBJ2-5; D not resolved. Between the trimmed V and J ends, which lost 3 bases and 14 bases, there was a span of 7 bases. CDR1 is DFQATT and CDR2 is SNEGSKA in the germline V gene (reference sequence). The CDR3 is made up of 8 amino acids. The CDR3 DNA reads as TGCAGTGCTAGGAGAGCTTACTTC. Amino acids: CSARRAYF.

This clone has just one count. CDR3 sequence: CAIHAPSVMNTEAFF. The CDR3 DNA reads TGTGCCATCCACGCCCCCAGTGTCATGAACACTGAAGCTTTCTTT. This chain joins TRBV28 and TRBJ1-1, with D unclear. The germline V gene encodes CDR1 MDHEN and CDR2 SYDVKM. The V and J ends lost 10 bases and 0 bases respectively, with 18 bases between them. CDR3 size: 15 residues.

V and J are TRBV2 and TRBJ1-5; TRBD1 matches 7 bases. Germline V gene lookup returns CDR1 SNHLY and CDR2 FYNNEI. The junction had 2 bases not matched to a gene; V was cut back by 2 bases and J by 4 bases. The CDR3 covers 14 residues. CDR3 loop: CASSETGVNQPQHF. DNA of the CDR3: TGTGCCAGCAGTGAAACAGGGGTGAATCAGCCCCAGCATTTT.

V and J are TRBV25-1 and TRBJ2-1; TRBD2 matches 9 bases. Trimming removed 6 bases from V and 5 bases from J; junction bases left unmatched: 5. Per the germline V gene, CDR1 is MGHDK and CDR2 is SYGVNS. This CDR3 has 14 residues. CDR3 residues: CASRTSGHDNEQFF. Written as DNA, the CDR3 is TGTGCCAGCAGAACTAGCGGGCATGACAATGAGCAGTTCTTC.

CDR3 region: CSVEVPKEGGYTF. CDR3 DNA: TGCAGCGTTGAAGTCCCCAAGGAGGGAGGCTACACCTTC. The chain joins TRBV29-1 to TRBJ1-2; D gene ambiguous. CDR3 length: 13 amino acids. V was clipped by 1 base and J by 8 bases, with 14 bases between them. The germline V gene has CDR1 SQVTM and CDR2 ANQGSEA. Full variable domain (outside the CDR3, taken from reference TRBV29-1 and TRBJ1-2): SAVISQKPSRDICQRGTSLTIQCQVDSQVTMMFWYRQQPGQSLTLIATANQGSEATYESGFVIDKFPISRPNLTFSTLTVSNMSPEDSSIYLCSVEVPKEGGYTFGSGTRLTVV.

The chain uses TRBV11-2 and TRBJ2-7, with a weak D call TRBD2 (5 bases). V was pared by 1 base and J by 5 bases, with 9 bases between. Per the germline V gene, CDR1 is SGHAT and CDR2 is FQNNGV. This CDR3 is built from 13 residues. CDR3 residues: CASSLVREDEQYF. CDR3 sequence (DNA): TGTGCCAGCAGCTTAGTGAGGGAAGACGAGCAGTACTTC. Full variable domain (missing parts from reference TRBV11-2 and TRBJ2-7): EAGVAQSPRYKIIEKRQSVAFWCNPISGHATLYWYQQILGQGPKLLIQFQNNGVVDDSQLPKDRFSAERLKGVDSTLKIQPAKLEDSAVYLCASSLVREDEQYFGPGTRLTVT.

The genes are TRBV5-1 and TRBJ1-1; D possibly corresponds to TRBD1 (6 bases). The CDR3 has 14 amino acids. Trimming pared 4 bases from V and 0 bases from J, leaving 10 bases between. Per germline, CDR1 SGHRS and CDR2 YFSETQ. CDR3 amino acids: CASSPGTMNTEAFF. The DNA for the CDR3 is TGCGCCAGCAGCCCAGGGACAATGAACACTGAAGCTTTCTTT.

The table lists this clone with a count of one. CDR3 residues: CASSIAGQNYGYTF. DNA for the CDR3: TGTGCCAGTAGTATAGCGGGACAGAACTATGGCTACACCTTC. The V gene is TRBV19, the J gene TRBJ1-2, with 7 bases fitting TRBD1. V shed 1 base, J shed 2 bases, and the junction held 1 base outside the gene matches. Germline CDR1 reads LNHDA; CDR2 reads SQIVND (reference sequence). This CDR3 region has 14 residues.

The rearrangement joins TRBV7-6 to TRBJ2-3; weak D call: TRBD2 (5 bases). The V gene's germline CDR1 is SGHVS and CDR2 FNYEAQ. CDR3 length equals 14 residues. Trimming cost V 3 bases and J 3 bases, with 10 bases left between them. CDR3 coding DNA: TGTGCCAGCAGCTTCAGCGGACCGACAGATACGCAGTATTTT. Its translation is CASSFSGPTDTQYF.

V is TRBV5-8 and J is TRBJ1-1; 9 bases are a match to TRBD1. Germline V gives CDR1 SGHTS, CDR2 YDEGEE. The CDR3 has 14 residues. The V gene end was trimmed by 2 bases and the J gene end by 5 bases; junction bases not matched to a gene: 4. DNA for the CDR3: TGTGCCAGCAGCTTTGGGACAGGGTGGACTGAAGCTTTCTTT. Translated, it gives CASSFGTGWTEAFF.

The gene calls are TRBV25-1 and TRBJ2-3; D possibly corresponds to TRBD1 (5 bases). Trimming removed 2 bases at V and 2 bases at J, with 8 bases between. The germline V gene has CDR1 MGHDK and CDR2 SYGVNS. The CDR3 has 14 residues. This chain's CDR3 is CASSETGVTDTQYF. The DNA of the CDR3 is TGTGCCAGCAGTGAAACAGGAGTCACAGATACGCAGTATTTT.